These 22 T cell receptor beta chains originate from one sample sequenced in a study of T cell responses to AZD1222 COVID-19 vaccine. Libraries were prepared by immunoSEQ multiplex PCR; TCRdb keeps only in-frame clonotypes and omits some of them. The table records about 170,000 clones, roughly nine tenths of them present only once. This specimen consisted of peripheral blood, obtained on day 0 of AZD1222 vaccination. Receptors were obtained from an adult in good health.

The chain joins TRBV14 to TRBJ2-7, with 9 positions matching TRBD2. CDR1 SGHDN and CDR2 FVKESK come from the germline V gene. The V segment lost 1 base and the J segment 6 bases; nucleotides outside the gene matches: 10. This CDR3 is built from 16 residues. This CDR3 is CASSQVPSGIWGEQYF. CDR3 in DNA: TGTGCCAGCAGCCAAGTCCCTAGCGGGATCTGGGGCGAGCAGTACTTC.

The chain uses TRBV19 and TRBJ1-6; D possibly corresponds to TRBD1 (5 bases). The CDR3 runs 14 residues. Germline CDR1 LNHDA, CDR2 SQIVND (reference sequence). The V gene lost 3 bases and the J gene lost 9 bases, with 12 bases spanning the gap. CDR3 residues: CASSIPGVGSPLHF. The CDR3 DNA sequence: TGTGCCAGTAGTATTCCGGGGGTCGGTTCACCCCTCCACTTT.

This chain uses TRBV15 with TRBJ1-1, with D possibly being TRBD1 (6 bases). CDR1 is LNHNV, CDR2 YYDKDF, per germline (reference sequence). V lost 3 bases and J lost 4, with 9 bases in between. The CDR3 spans 13 residues. The chain's CDR3 is CATSSTGFTEAFF. The DNA for the CDR3 is TGTGCCACCAGCAGTACAGGGTTCACTGAAGCTTTCTTT.

The J gene is TRBJ2-2, the V gene TRBV19; D remains ambiguous. Germline-derived CDR1 and CDR2 are LNHDA and SQIVND (reference sequence). With 3 bases removed from V and 0 bases from J, the gap between germline ends came to 5 bases. This CDR3 contains 14 residues. CDR3 in DNA: TGTGCCAGTAGTATCAGACCGAACACCGGGGAGCTGTTTTTT. It codes for CASSIRPNTGELFF.

The CDR3 region has the DNA TGTGCCAGCAGCCAGTTAGGGGGGGGTTACAATGAGCAGTTCTTC. This translates into CASSQLGGGYNEQFF. V usage is TRBV14 and J usage is TRBJ2-1, with D tentatively TRBD2 (7 bases). This CDR3 contains 15 residues. The V end was cut by 3 bases, the J end by 4 bases, with 13 bases between. Germline-derived CDR1 and CDR2 are SGHDN and FVKESK.

The chain's CDR3 is CASSLIGYSGANVLTF. DNA of the CDR3: TGTGCCAGCAGTTTAATCGGGTACTCTGGGGCCAACGTCCTGACTTTC. The chain carries TRBV27 and TRBJ2-6; D gene unclear. Trimming removed 2 bases at V and 0 bases at J, with 8 bases between. Per the germline V gene, CDR1 is MNHEY and CDR2 is SMNVEV (reference sequence). The CDR3 has 16 residues.

The chain combines TRBV28 with TRBJ1-2, with 8 positions matching TRBD1. The germline V gene has CDR1 MDHEN and CDR2 SYDVKM. The CDR3 is 12 amino acids. J lost 7 bases, V lost 7 bases, and 5 bases had no gene match. The CDR3 DNA reads TGTGCCAGCACCGACAGGGGTACTGGCTACACCTTC. It encodes CASTDRGTGYTF.

V is TRBV19 and J is TRBJ1-6; D is perhaps TRBD1 (5 bases). This CDR3 comprises 16 residues. The V end was cut by 4 bases, the J end by 6 bases, with 16 bases between. Germline loops: CDR1 LNHDA, CDR2 SQIVND (reference sequence). The CDR3 DNA follows: TGTGCCAGTAGTACCTTTGGCCAGGGTGTTAATTCACCCCTCCACTTT. This sequence encodes CASSTFGQGVNSPLHF. Complete variable domain (other parts from reference TRBV19 and TRBJ1-6): DGGITQSPKYLFRKEGQNVTLSCEQNLNHDAMYWYRQDPGQGLRLIYYSQIVNDFQKGDIAEGYSVSREKKESFPLTVTSAQKNPTAFYLCASSTFGQGVNSPLHFGNGTRLTVT.

With respect to this clone: The same CDR3 can be traced to other DNA sequences in this sample. The genes are TRBV15 and TRBJ1-5, with a weak D call TRBD1 (6 bases). Germline V gene lookup returns CDR1 LNHNV and CDR2 YYDKDF (reference sequence). The CDR3 has 15 amino acids. The V end lost 1 base, the J end lost 1 base, and 8 bases lay between the germline ends. This CDR3 is CATSRVGGSNQPQHF. In DNA form, the CDR3 reads TGTGCCACCAGCAGAGTAGGGGGAAGCAATCAGCCCCAGCATTTT.

The V gene is TRBV5-5, the J gene TRBJ1-2; no definite D call. Deletions cut 0 bases from V and 3 bases from J, with 9 bases between. There are 14 residues in the CDR3. Per germline, CDR1 SGHKS and CDR2 YYEKEE (reference sequence). The CDR3 loop reads CASSLGGEYYGYTF. The CDR3 nucleotides are TGTGCCAGCAGCTTGGGTGGGGAATACTATGGCTACACCTTC.

CDR3 DNA: TGTGCCATCTCCCCGGGAAAAGAAGATGGCTACACCTTC. Translating gives CAISPGKEDGYTF. This chain joins TRBV10-3 and TRBJ1-2; D is undetermined. The germline V and J ends were trimmed by 8 bases and 6 bases, with 16 bases remaining between them. There are 13 residues in the CDR3. Germline V gene lookup returns CDR1 ENHRY and CDR2 SYGVKD.

The chain employs TRBV4-2 and TRBJ2-3; the match to TRBD2 covers 8 bases. Per germline, CDR1 LGHNA and CDR2 YNFKEQ. This CDR3 is built from 16 residues. V lost 0 bases and J lost 3; bases outside the gene matches: 5. CDR3 sequence: CASSQERASGTDTQYF. CDR3 nucleotide sequence: TGTGCCAGCAGCCAAGAACGGGCTAGCGGGACAGATACGCAGTATTTT.

This clone was seen once. V is TRBV14 and J is TRBJ1-5; D unclear. CDR3 size: 13 residues. V lost 1 base to trimming and J lost 3 bases, with 4 bases between them. Germline assignment: CDR1 SGHDN and CDR2 FVKESK. CDR3 loop: CASSQGINQPQHF. CDR3 bases: TGTGCCAGCAGCCAAGGGATCAATCAGCCCCAGCATTTT.

This chain links TRBV30 with TRBJ1-1, with 8 bases fitting TRBD1. Unmatched junction bases numbered 12, after V lost 2 bases and J lost 10 bases. CDR1 and CDR2 from the germline V gene are GTSNPN and SVGIG (reference sequence). The CDR3 consists of 14 residues. DNA for the CDR3: TGTGCCTGGAGTCCCCGGGACAGGCCTCTTGGAGCTTTCTTT. This codes for CAWSPRDRPLGAFF.

This chain links TRBV5-6 with TRBJ2-2; 7 bases are a match to TRBD1. Germline CDR1 is SGHDT and CDR2 is YYEEEE. This CDR3 is built from 15 residues. V shed 4 bases and J 6 bases; nucleotides not matched to a gene: 9. DNA for the CDR3: TGTGCCAGCAGCCCAGCCGGGACAGTGGCCGGGGAGCTGTTTTTT. It encodes CASSPAGTVAGELFF.

The chain uses TRBV7-9 and TRBJ2-2; maybe TRBD2 (6 bases). The CDR3 contains 15 residues. The germline V gene encodes CDR1 SEHNR and CDR2 FQNEAQ (reference sequence). V was pared by 2 bases and J by 7 bases, with 14 bases between. The CDR3 coding sequence is TGTGCCAGCAGCTTATCCACGGGGGATATCGGGGAGCTGTTTTTT. Its translation is CASSLSTGDIGELFF.

The V call is TRBV5-6, the J call TRBJ2-7; 11 nucleotides match TRBD1. The CDR3 is made up of 15 amino acids. The germline CDR1 and CDR2 sequences are SGHDT and YYEEEE. Trimming cost V 4 bases and J 0 bases; bases outside gene matches: 3. Written as DNA, the CDR3 is TGTGCCAGCAGCACGGACAGGGGGCACTCCTACGAGCAGTACTTC. Amino acids: CASSTDRGHSYEQYF. Based on the CDR3 plus reference TRBV5-6 and TRBJ2-7, the full variable domain is DAGVTQSPTHLIKTRGQQVTLRCSPKSGHDTVSWYQQALGQGPQFIFQYYEEEERQRGNFPDRFSGHQFPNYSSELNVNALLLGDSALYLCASSTDRGHSYEQYFGPGTRLTVT.

In this sample, this clone turned up once. J is TRBJ2-2 and V is TRBV6-1; D is unclear. Germline loops: CDR1 MNHNS, CDR2 SASEGT. This CDR3 spans 14 amino acids. V was trimmed by 2 bases and J by 4 bases, leaving 8 bases between them. The CDR3 nucleotides read TGTGCCAGCAGTGAAAGGACGGTCACCGGGGAGCTGTTTTTT. It encodes CASSERTVTGELFF.

This clone has just one count. The gene calls are TRBV30 and TRBJ2-1; 8 bases agree with TRBD2. Trimming cost V 4 bases and J 2 bases; bases outside gene matches: 4. This CDR3 spans 14 amino acids. Germline CDR1 and CDR2: GTSNPN and SVGIG (reference sequence). The CDR3 sequence: CAWTLGLAYNEQFF. The CDR3 nucleotides are TGTGCCTGGACTCTGGGACTAGCCTACAATGAGCAGTTCTTC.

This clone was found once. The sample carries other DNA sequences with the same CDR3. The chain has TRBV2 and TRBJ1-5, with D possibly TRBD1 on 5 matching bases. CDR3 length equals 15 residues. Germline loops: CDR1 SNHLY, CDR2 FYNNEI. Between the trimmed V and J ends, which lost 2 bases and 3 bases, there was a span of 11 bases. The CDR3 protein is CASSERGPSNQPQHF. In DNA, the CDR3 is TGTGCCAGCAGTGAAAGGGGACCCTCCAATCAGCCCCAGCATTTT. The full variable domain, rest sourced from reference TRBV2 and TRBJ1-5, is EPEVTQTPSHQVTQMGQEVILRCVPISNHLYFYWYRQILGQKVEFLVSFYNNEISEKSEIFDDQFSVERPDGSNFTLKIRSTKLEDSAMYFCASSERGPSNQPQHFGDGTRLSIL.

The V and J genes are TRBV5-1 and TRBJ1-6; TRBD1 is a possible D gene (6 bases). V lost 0 bases and J 2 bases, leaving 6 bases between the germline ends. The CDR3 contains 15 residues. The V gene's germline CDR1 is SGHRS and CDR2 YFSETQ. CDR3 in amino acids: CASSLGDTYNSPLHF. In DNA form, the CDR3 reads TGCGCCAGCAGCTTGGGGGACACCTATAATTCACCCCTCCACTTT.

This clone showed up just a few times. The genes are TRBV19 and TRBJ1-2; 9 bases fit TRBD1. Germline-derived CDR1 and CDR2 are LNHDA and SQIVND (reference sequence). The CDR3 length is 15 residues. V lost 1 base to trimming and J lost 7 bases; unmatched junction nucleotides: 7. The CDR3 sequence is CASSIGTGAPGGYTF. CDR3 DNA: TGTGCCAGTAGTATAGGGACAGGGGCACCGGGTGGCTACACCTTC.